A selection of T cell receptor beta chains follows, all from one sample in a study of OX40 agonist ivuxolimab in advanced cancers. Clones were sequenced by immunoSEQ multiplex PCR, and TCRdb holds only the in-frame ones, with some missing. The repertoire holds fewer than 35,000 clones, with about 90% as singletons. Sequenced material: CD4+ or CD8+ T cells sorted from blood, taken in a trial of the OX40 agonist ivuxolimab. These receptors were obtained from an adult with an advanced solid tumor such as melanoma, head and neck, liver or kidney cancer. The CDR3 runs from the conserved cysteine through the conserved F or W. The D gene is left open where the match is weak. Where a row states a size, it is once, few, many or the class of an expanded clone; other rows omit it.

>TRBV7-2|.|TRBJ2-3|.
CASAGSTDTQYF
TGTGCCAGCGCTGGGAGCACAGATACGCAGTATTTT
>TRBV7-9|.|TRBJ1-2|.
CASGSTGANYGYTF
TGTGCCAGCGGAAGTACGGGAGCTAACTATGGCTACACCTTC
>TRBV4-1|.|TRBJ1-1|.
CASSQVVGFGSTEAFF
TGCGCCAGCAGCCAAGTTGTAGGCTTCGGGAGCACTGAAGCTTTCTTT
>TRBV6-6|.|TRBJ2-7|.
CASSYLGLTSYEQYF
TGTGCCAGCAGTTATTTAGGACTAACCTCCTACGAGCAGTACTTC
>TRBV4-1|.|TRBJ1-1|.
CASSPQGGNMNEAFF
TGCGCCAGCAGCCCCCAAGGAGGGAATATGAATGAAGCTTTCTTT
>TRBV19|.|TRBJ1-5|.
CASSMGGRQPQHF
TGTGCCAGTAGTATGGGGGGGCGGCAGCCCCAGCATTTT
>TRBV11-2|TRBD1|TRBJ2-7|.
CASSLAGTVGEQYF
TGTGCCAGCAGCTTAGCAGGGACAGTCGGGGAGCAGTACTTC
>TRBV11-3|.|TRBJ2-5|once
CASSRRGETQYF
TGTGCCAGCAGCCGACGAGGAGAGACCCAGTACTTC
>TRBV5-1|.|TRBJ1-2|.
CASSFGTNYGYTF
TGCGCCAGCAGCTTCGGGACTAACTATGGCTACACCTTC
>TRBV7-6|.|TRBJ2-1|.
CASSLSPPREYNSYNEQFF
TGTGCCAGCAGCTTATCCCCCCCAAGGGAGTACAATTCCTACAATGAGCAGTTCTTC
>TRBV2|.|TRBJ2-5|.
CASKATPIDETQYF
TGTGCCAGCAAGGCAACTCCCATCGACGAGACCCAGTACTTC
>TRBV20-1|TRBD2|TRBJ2-7|.
CSGTREREQYF
TGCAGCGGGACTAGGGAGCGCGAGCAGTACTTC
>TRBV19|TRBD1|TRBJ1-1|.
CASSIDDRVNTEAFF
TGTGCCAGTAGTATTGACGACAGGGTGAACACTGAAGCTTTCTTT
>TRBV6-5|.|TRBJ1-3|.
CASSRYRDVGNTIYF
TGTGCCAGCAGTCGGTACCGGGACGTAGGAAACACCATATATTTT
>TRBV5-1|.|TRBJ2-1|.
CASSDGGSNEQFF
TGCGCCAGCAGTGATGGCGGCTCTAATGAGCAGTTCTTC
>TRBV30|.|TRBJ2-1|.
CAWSVLLNEQFF
TGTGCCTGGAGTGTACTATTGAATGAGCAGTTCTTC
>TRBV27|.|TRBJ1-5|.
CASSLLRGGQPQHF
TGTGCCAGCAGTTTATTGAGGGGGGGACAGCCCCAGCATTTT
>TRBV7-9|.|TRBJ2-5|.
CASSLAGLQETQYF
TGTGCCAGCAGCTTAGCGGGGTTGCAAGAGACCCAGTACTTC
>TRBV6-1|.|TRBJ1-4|.
CASSEEYRAATNEKLFF
TGTGCCAGCAGTGAAGAATACAGGGCCGCAACTAATGAAAAACTGTTTTTT
>TRBV7-9|.|TRBJ2-2|.
CASSLAGEGNGELFF
TGTGCCAGCAGCTTAGCGGGTGAAGGGAACGGGGAGCTGTTTTTT
>TRBV11-2|.|TRBJ1-3|.
CASSLLSGSSGNTIYF
TGTGCCAGCAGCTTATTATCAGGGTCCTCTGGAAACACCATATATTTT
>TRBV5-1|.|TRBJ1-2|.
CASSKLPDHGYTF
TGCGCCAGCAGCAAGTTACCCGACCATGGCTACACCTTC
>TRBV11-2|.|TRBJ1-3|.
CASSFFSSSGNTIYF
TGTGCCAGCAGCTTTTTCTCATCCTCCGGAAACACCATATATTTT